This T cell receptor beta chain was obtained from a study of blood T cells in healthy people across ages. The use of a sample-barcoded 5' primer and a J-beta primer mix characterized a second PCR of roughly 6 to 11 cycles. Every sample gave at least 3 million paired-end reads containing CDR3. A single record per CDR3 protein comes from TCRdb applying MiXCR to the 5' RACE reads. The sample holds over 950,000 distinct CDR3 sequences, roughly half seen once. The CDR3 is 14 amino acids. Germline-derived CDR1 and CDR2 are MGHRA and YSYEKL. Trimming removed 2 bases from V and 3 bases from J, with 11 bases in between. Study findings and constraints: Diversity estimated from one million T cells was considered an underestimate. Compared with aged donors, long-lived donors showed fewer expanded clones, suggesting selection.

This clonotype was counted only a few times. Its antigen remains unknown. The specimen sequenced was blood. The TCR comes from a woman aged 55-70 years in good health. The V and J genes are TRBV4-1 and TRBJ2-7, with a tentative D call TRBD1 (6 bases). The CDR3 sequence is CASSQPGTNYEQYF. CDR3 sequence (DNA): TGCGCCAGCAGCCAACCCGGGACAAACTACGAGCAGTACTTC.